The clone carrying this T cell receptor (beta chain) was recorded many times. Trimming took 1 base from V and 6 from J; bases not matched to a gene: 5. The CDR3 extends over 15 amino acids. Germline V gene sequence: CDR1 LNHDA, CDR2 SQIVND (reference sequence). The authors obtained PBMCs from 9 to 10 ml of fresh peripheral blood. This sample is part of a study of T cells in Graves' hyperthyroidism and ophthalmopathy. Researchers amplified the TCR beta CDR3 regions from RNA transcripts. In the first-round RT-PCR of the TCR CDR3, the HTBI primer set was used. In TCRdb, the multiplex PCR reads were re-called with MiXCR into one record per CDR3 protein. The sample has over 300,000 distinct CDR3 sequences; roughly 13% are singletons.

What was sequenced was blood. The chain recombines TRBV19 with TRBJ1-5; 8 bases line up with TRBD1. The clonotype originates from a woman aged 55-70 years with Graves' hyperthyroidism. The CDR3 nucleotides read TGTGCCAGTAGTATAGGCAGGGGGCGTCTTCAGCCCCAGCATTTT. This translates into CASSIGRGRLQPQHF.